Listed below are T cell receptor beta chains from one sample, sequenced in a study of somatic mutations in T cells in chronic GVHD. Clones were read by immunoSEQ multiplex PCR, and TCRdb kept only the in-frame ones, dropping some. The sample has some 13,000 clones, around 82% seen once. Sample: Vbeta20-negative CD4+ T cells from blood. The receptors stem from a male patient in his fifties with chronic graft-versus-host disease. Some T cells may be provided by the graft donor. Each CDR3 is given with its conserved first and last residue. Fields, in order: V gene, D gene, clone size, J gene, CDR3 protein, CDR3 DNA. D genes are given only for firm matches. Size values are once, few and many counts, or a class for expanded clones, and some rows have none.

v_call: TRBV4-3; d_call: NA; clone_size: few; j_call: TRBJ2-5; cdr3_aa: CASSQVREETQYF; cdr3_nt: TGCGCCAGCAGCCAAGTTCGGGAAGAGACCCAGTACTTC
v_call: TRBV27; d_call: TRBD2; clone_size: NA; j_call: TRBJ2-1; cdr3_aa: CASSFDGRDEQFF; cdr3_nt: TGTGCCAGCAGTTTTGATGGGAGGGATGAGCAGTTCTTC
v_call: TRBV7-9; d_call: TRBD1; clone_size: NA; j_call: TRBJ1-2; cdr3_aa: CASSIGGSTGDNYGYTF; cdr3_nt: TGTGCCAGCAGCATAGGGGGTTCGACAGGGGATAACTATGGCTACACCTTC
v_call: TRBV7-2; d_call: NA; clone_size: NA; j_call: TRBJ1-1; cdr3_aa: CASSLSPDGTEAFF; cdr3_nt: TGTGCCAGCAGCTTATCCCCAGATGGTACTGAAGCTTTCTTT
v_call: TRBV18; d_call: TRBD2; clone_size: NA; j_call: TRBJ2-7; cdr3_aa: CASSPGGVHEQYF; cdr3_nt: TGTGCCAGCTCACCGGGGGGGGTCCACGAGCAGTACTTC
v_call: TRBV19; d_call: NA; clone_size: NA; j_call: TRBJ1-1; cdr3_aa: CASSIDDRKTGEAFF; cdr3_nt: TGTGCCAGTAGTATAGATGACAGGAAGACCGGTGAAGCTTTCTTT
v_call: TRBV7-6; d_call: NA; clone_size: NA; j_call: TRBJ2-5; cdr3_aa: CASSLALGQQETQYF; cdr3_nt: TGTGCCAGCAGCTTAGCGCTAGGACAGCAAGAGACCCAGTACTTC
v_call: TRBV19; d_call: TRBD1; clone_size: NA; j_call: TRBJ2-4; cdr3_aa: CASSSNPGQGDIQYF; cdr3_nt: TGTGCCAGTAGTTCAAACCCGGGACAGGGCGATATTCAGTACTTC
v_call: TRBV27; d_call: NA; clone_size: NA; j_call: TRBJ1-1; cdr3_aa: CASSFLQGEAFF; cdr3_nt: TGTGCCAGCAGTTTCCTGCAGGGTGAAGCTTTCTTT
v_call: TRBV4-3; d_call: NA; clone_size: NA; j_call: TRBJ1-4; cdr3_aa: CASSQEETGWEKLFF; cdr3_nt: TGCGCCAGCAGCCAAGAGGAAACGGGATGGGAAAAACTGTTTTTT
v_call: TRBV7-3; d_call: TRBD2; clone_size: NA; j_call: TRBJ2-1; cdr3_aa: CASSLTQGLANSQFF; cdr3_nt: TGTGCCAGCAGCCTAACTCAAGGACTAGCGAATTCGCAGTTCTTC
v_call: TRBV5-6; d_call: NA; clone_size: NA; j_call: TRBJ2-7; cdr3_aa: CASSLNTYEQYF; cdr3_nt: TGTGCCAGCAGCTTGAATACCTACGAGCAGTACTTC
v_call: TRBV7-9; d_call: TRBD1; clone_size: NA; j_call: TRBJ2-7; cdr3_aa: CASSSWTGGGHEQYF; cdr3_nt: TGTGCCAGCAGCTCCTGGACAGGGGGAGGCCACGAGCAGTACTTC
v_call: TRBV19; d_call: TRBD1; clone_size: NA; j_call: TRBJ1-6; cdr3_aa: CASSKGGQGVSYNSPLHF; cdr3_nt: TGTGCCAGTAGTAAAGGGGGACAGGGGGTTTCCTATAATTCACCCCTCCACTTT
v_call: TRBV5-8; d_call: TRBD1; clone_size: NA; j_call: TRBJ1-5; cdr3_aa: CASSLGQGINQPQHF; cdr3_nt: TGTGCCAGCAGCTTGGGACAGGGGATTAATCAGCCCCAGCATTTT
v_call: TRBV5-6; d_call: TRBD1; clone_size: once; j_call: TRBJ2-3; cdr3_aa: CASSGDRGGRNTQYF; cdr3_nt: TGTGCCAGCAGTGGGGACAGGGGAGGACGAAATACGCAGTATTTT
v_call: TRBV15; d_call: NA; clone_size: NA; j_call: TRBJ2-5; cdr3_aa: CATSRVMTVQETQYF; cdr3_nt: TGTGCCACCAGCAGAGTGATGACTGTCCAAGAGACCCAGTACTTC
v_call: TRBV5-6; d_call: NA; clone_size: few; j_call: TRBJ1-2; cdr3_aa: CASSLREYGYTF; cdr3_nt: TGTGCCAGCAGCTTGCGGGAGTATGGCTACACCTTC
v_call: TRBV18; d_call: NA; clone_size: NA; j_call: TRBJ2-1; cdr3_aa: CASSPPPRDLQFF; cdr3_nt: TGTGCCAGCTCACCTCCGCCGAGGGACTTACAGTTCTTC
v_call: TRBV7-6; d_call: NA; clone_size: NA; j_call: TRBJ1-6; cdr3_aa: CASSPRRVSPLHF; cdr3_nt: TGTGCCAGCAGCCCACGGAGGGTTTCACCCCTCCACTTT
v_call: TRBV19; d_call: NA; clone_size: once; j_call: TRBJ2-3; cdr3_aa: CASSIEARYEQYF; cdr3_nt: TGTGCCAGTAGTATAGAAGCCCGGTACGAGCAGTATTTT
v_call: TRBV4-1; d_call: NA; clone_size: NA; j_call: TRBJ1-2; cdr3_aa: CASSQEGSRVNYGYTF; cdr3_nt: TGCGCCAGCAGCCAAGAAGGCAGCAGGGTGAACTATGGCTACACCTTC
v_call: TRBV11-3; d_call: NA; clone_size: NA; j_call: TRBJ2-6; cdr3_aa: CASSLSAGANVLTF; cdr3_nt: TGTGCCAGCAGCTTGTCGGCTGGGGCCAACGTCCTGACTTTC
v_call: TRBV6-1; d_call: TRBD1; clone_size: NA; j_call: TRBJ1-1; cdr3_aa: CASSEAAGGSIEAFF; cdr3_nt: TGTGCCAGCAGTGAAGCGGCAGGGGGCTCGATTGAAGCTTTCTTT
v_call: TRBV6-6; d_call: TRBD1; clone_size: NA; j_call: TRBJ1-3; cdr3_aa: CASSYGQGTIYF; cdr3_nt: TGTGCCAGCAGTTACGGACAGGGAACCATATATTTT
v_call: TRBV5-4; d_call: TRBD1; clone_size: few; j_call: TRBJ1-2; cdr3_aa: CASNIRQGAGYTF; cdr3_nt: TGTGCCAGCAACATTCGACAGGGGGCTGGCTACACCTTC
v_call: TRBV9; d_call: TRBD1; clone_size: NA; j_call: TRBJ2-3; cdr3_aa: CASSMTGTASTDTQYF; cdr3_nt: TGTGCCAGCAGCATGACCGGGACAGCTAGCACAGATACGCAGTATTTT
v_call: TRBV2; d_call: NA; clone_size: once; j_call: TRBJ2-3; cdr3_aa: CASMAQGSTDTQYF; cdr3_nt: TGTGCCAGCATGGCCCAGGGCTCCACAGATACGCAGTATTTT
v_call: TRBV9; d_call: TRBD2; clone_size: NA; j_call: TRBJ2-1; cdr3_aa: CASSAGGNSYNEQFF; cdr3_nt: TGTGCCAGCAGCGCCGGGGGGAACTCCTACAATGAGCAGTTCTTC
v_call: TRBV6-5; d_call: NA; clone_size: NA; j_call: TRBJ2-5; cdr3_aa: CASSVRTTSGTQYF; cdr3_nt: TGTGCCAGCAGCGTTCGGACTACCTCAGGGACCCAGTACTTC
v_call: TRBV6-1; d_call: NA; clone_size: NA; j_call: TRBJ1-5; cdr3_aa: CASSDPRTEVGQPQHF; cdr3_nt: TGTGCCAGCAGTGACCCGCGGACGGAGGTAGGTCAGCCCCAGCATTTT
v_call: TRBV5-6; d_call: NA; clone_size: NA; j_call: TRBJ1-1; cdr3_aa: CASSRTTSNTEAFF; cdr3_nt: TGTGCCAGCAGCAGGACAACCTCGAACACTGAAGCTTTCTTT
v_call: TRBV6-5; d_call: NA; clone_size: NA; j_call: TRBJ2-7; cdr3_aa: CASSTQNYEQYF; cdr3_nt: TGTGCCAGCAGTACCCAGAACTACGAGCAGTACTTC
v_call: TRBV5-6; d_call: TRBD1; clone_size: NA; j_call: TRBJ1-1; cdr3_aa: CASSSDKTGKAFF; cdr3_nt: TGTGCCAGCAGCTCCGATAAGACAGGGAAGGCTTTCTTT
v_call: TRBV6-4; d_call: NA; clone_size: NA; j_call: TRBJ1-5; cdr3_aa: CASSVGVGQPQHF; cdr3_nt: TGTGCCAGCAGTGTAGGAGTGGGTCAGCCCCAGCATTTT
v_call: TRBV18; d_call: NA; clone_size: NA; j_call: TRBJ1-3; cdr3_aa: CASSPSELNTIYF; cdr3_nt: TGTGCCAGCTCACCATCGGAGCTAAACACCATATATTTT
v_call: TRBV6-5; d_call: NA; clone_size: few; j_call: TRBJ2-7; cdr3_aa: CASSAPGRVPYEQYF; cdr3_nt: TGTGCCAGCAGTGCCCCGGGCAGGGTCCCCTACGAGCAGTACTTC
v_call: TRBV9; d_call: NA; clone_size: few; j_call: TRBJ1-2; cdr3_aa: CASSVGWNIPGGYTF; cdr3_nt: TGTGCCAGCAGCGTTGGTTGGAATATCCCGGGAGGCTACACCTTC
v_call: TRBV6-5; d_call: NA; clone_size: NA; j_call: TRBJ2-5; cdr3_aa: CASSPTGSGEQYF; cdr3_nt: TGTGCCAGCAGTCCAACAGGGTCTGGAGAGCAGTACTTC
v_call: TRBV6-1; d_call: NA; clone_size: once; j_call: TRBJ1-1; cdr3_aa: CASSTDSLGSTEAFF; cdr3_nt: TGTGCCAGCAGTACCGACTCCCTCGGGAGCACTGAAGCTTTCTTT
v_call: TRBV21-1; d_call: NA; clone_size: NA; j_call: TRBJ2-1; cdr3_aa: CASSKEERDLSYNEQFF; cdr3_nt: TGTGCCAGCAGCAAAGAGGAGCGGGACCTTTCCTACAATGAGCAGTTCTTC
v_call: TRBV7-2; d_call: NA; clone_size: NA; j_call: TRBJ2-7; cdr3_aa: CASSFDRISYEQYF; cdr3_nt: TGTGCCAGCAGCTTCGACAGGATCTCCTACGAGCAGTACTTC
v_call: TRBV4-3; d_call: TRBD2; clone_size: NA; j_call: TRBJ2-7; cdr3_aa: CASSQDGPWGLAGRYEQYF; cdr3_nt: TGCGCCAGCAGCCAAGATGGCCCGTGGGGGCTAGCGGGGCGCTACGAGCAGTACTTC
v_call: TRBV2; d_call: TRBD1; clone_size: NA; j_call: TRBJ1-1; cdr3_aa: CASSSRQGNTEAFF; cdr3_nt: TGTGCCAGCAGTTCCAGACAGGGGAACACTGAAGCTTTCTTT
v_call: TRBV19; d_call: TRBD1; clone_size: NA; j_call: TRBJ1-1; cdr3_aa: CASADRAGMNTEAFF; cdr3_nt: TGTGCCAGCGCCGACAGGGCGGGAATGAACACTGAAGCTTTCTTT